These 21 T cell receptor beta chains share one sample of origin, sequenced in a study of glioma-infiltrating T cells after dendritic cell vaccination. Assay: immunoSEQ multiplex PCR; the TCRdb copy retains only in-frame clones and omits some. The sample records about 49,000 clones, less than 90% being singletons. Sequencing was performed on blood, taken before dendritic cell vaccination. The receptors stem from a human donor with glioblastoma.

The chain couples TRBV18 to TRBJ1-1, with TRBD1 as a possible D gene (5 bases). The V end was cut by 0 bases, the J end by 1 base, with 9 bases between. CDR3 length equals 15 residues. The germline V gene encodes CDR1 KGHSH and CDR2 LQKENI. The CDR3 DNA reads as TGTGCCAGCTCACCACCTGCAGGGCCGAACACTGAAGCTTTCTTT. It translates to CASSPPAGPNTEAFF.

This chain uses TRBV5-4 with TRBJ2-1; 8 bases align to TRBD2. Germline V gene data show CDR1 as SGHNT and CDR2 as YYREEE (reference sequence). The ends lost 2 bases at V and 2 bases at J; junction bases unmatched: 3. This CDR3 spans 15 amino acids. CDR3 amino acids: CASSFGRAAYNEQFF. CDR3 nucleotide sequence: TGTGCCAGCAGCTTCGGGAGGGCCGCCTACAATGAGCAGTTCTTC.

The chain is built from TRBV7-8 and TRBJ2-5, with TRBD2 matching over 11 bases. V was pared by 3 bases and J by 5 bases, with 8 bases of the junction left unmatched. This CDR3 comprises 16 residues. Germline V gene lookup returns CDR1 SGHVS and CDR2 FQNEAQ. CDR3 loop: CASSFSGGALLETQYF. The CDR3 coding sequence is TGTGCCAGCAGCTTTAGCGGGGGGGCCTTATTGGAGACCCAGTACTTC.

The chain has TRBV18 and TRBJ1-5, with TRBD1 matching 7 bases. The CDR3 is 16 residues long. From germline, CDR1 is KGHSH and CDR2 LQKENI. V lost 2 bases, J lost 1 base, and 5 bases stayed unmatched. Here the CDR3 reads CASSPWDSPSNQPQHF. CDR3 bases: TGTGCCAGCTCACCATGGGACAGTCCAAGCAATCAGCCCCAGCATTTT.

J is TRBJ2-1 and V is TRBV4-2; D remains ambiguous. The CDR3 is made up of 18 amino acids. V gave up 3 bases and J gave up 4 bases, with 22 bases separating them. Looked up from germline, CDR1 is LGHNA and CDR2 is YNFKEQ. CDR3 DNA sequence: TGTGCCAGCAGCCATGTTGAGCGCCGAAGAATGTTGTACAATGAGCAGTTCTTC. It specifies CASSHVERRRMLYNEQFF.

The gene calls are TRBV19 and TRBJ2-2; 8 nucleotides agree with TRBD1. J gave up 5 bases and V 8 bases, and 13 bases lay outside the gene matches. Germline CDR1 and CDR2: LNHDA and SQIVND (reference sequence). CDR3 length: 16 amino acids. CDR3 sequence (DNA): TGTGCCAGTGGAGGCCAGGGGGCACTTAATACCGGGGAGCTGTTTTTT. Its protein product is CASGGQGALNTGELFF.

The chain carries TRBV2 and TRBJ2-7; D might be TRBD1 (5 bases). The germline CDR1 and CDR2 sequences are SNHLY and FYNNEI. V gave up 6 bases and J gave up 1 base, with 10 bases separating them. The CDR3 is 13 amino acids. CDR3 loop: CASRETVSYEQYF. Here the CDR3 DNA reads TGTGCCAGCAGAGAGACAGTATCCTACGAGCAGTACTTC.

This chain joins TRBV5-1 and TRBJ2-1, with 10 nucleotides matching TRBD2. Losses at the gene ends were 1 base for V and 8 bases for J; bases not matched to a gene: 15. The germline gives CDR1 SGHRS, CDR2 YFSETQ. This CDR3 has 18 residues. The CDR3 nucleotides read TGCGCCAGCAGCTTGCAAGCTAGCGGGGGCCCGGGTATCGATGAGCAGTTCTTC. Translating gives CASSLQASGGPGIDEQFF.

This clone was counted a single time. This sample includes further DNA sequences coding for the same CDR3. The V and J genes are TRBV5-6 and TRBJ1-6; TRBD1 matches at 7 bases. V lost 4 bases, J lost 13 bases, and 8 bases stayed unmatched. The CDR3 spans 13 residues. CDR1 SGHDT and CDR2 YYEEEE come from the germline V gene. Here the CDR3 DNA reads TGTGCCAGCAGCAACGACAGGGTCTCCCCCCTCCACTTT. Its translation is CASSNDRVSPLHF.

J is TRBJ2-3 and V is TRBV18; TRBD2 matches at 7 bases. From germline, CDR1 is KGHSH and CDR2 LQKENI. Trimming at V came to 0 bases and at J to 2 bases, leaving 5 bases not matched to a gene. The CDR3 runs 16 residues. CDR3 region: CASSPPGGLPTDTQYF. The CDR3 nucleotides read TGTGCCAGCTCACCACCGGGGGGGTTGCCCACAGATACGCAGTATTTT. The full variable domain, completed using reference TRBV18 and TRBJ2-3, is NAGVMQNPRHLVRRRGQEARLRCSPMKGHSHVYWYRQLPEEGLKFMVYLQKENIIDESGMPKERFSAEFPKEGPSILRIQQVVRGDSAAYFCASSPPGGLPTDTQYFGPGTRLTVL.

The rearrangement links TRBV5-5 to TRBJ2-7, with TRBD2 identical over 10 bases. Germline CDR1 and CDR2: SGHKS and YYEKEE (reference sequence). V lost 1 base and J lost 0; bases outside the gene matches: 1. This CDR3 is 15 amino acids long. The CDR3 bases are TGTGCCAGCAGCTTGAGCGGGGGGGACTCCTACGAGCAGTACTTC. Translating it yields CASSLSGGDSYEQYF.

The rearrangement uses TRBV6-1 and TRBJ2-7, with unresolved D. Germline V gives CDR1 MNHNS, CDR2 SASEGT. The CDR3 has 14 amino acids. V lost 6 bases and J 4 bases, leaving 16 bases between the germline ends. The CDR3 reads CASRTPGLRYEQYF. CDR3 nucleotide sequence: TGTGCCAGCAGGACTCCCGGCCTACGGTACGAGCAGTACTTC.

The chain uses TRBV9 and TRBJ2-5; D is undetermined. This CDR3 region has 14 residues. V dropped 0 bases and J dropped 1 base, with 7 bases sitting between them. Germline V gene data show CDR1 as SGDLS and CDR2 as YYNGEE. CDR3 amino acids: CASSVEAGQETQYF. The DNA of the CDR3 is TGTGCCAGCAGCGTAGAGGCAGGCCAAGAGACCCAGTACTTC.

CDR3 coding DNA: TGTGCCAGCAGCCCCCGGGACAGGTATCAAGAGACCCAGTACTTC. Translation: CASSPRDRYQETQYF. The V and J genes are TRBV5-6 and TRBJ2-5; 8 bases align to TRBD1. The germline gives CDR1 SGHDT, CDR2 YYEEEE. The junction had 7 bases not matched to a gene; V was cut back by 4 bases and J by 2 bases. The CDR3 is 15 residues long.

The chain has TRBV11-3 and TRBJ2-3; tentatively, D is TRBD1 (6 bases). Trimming took 1 base from V and 7 from J, leaving 15 bases between them. This CDR3 has 15 amino acids. Germline assignment: CDR1 SGHNT and CDR2 YENEEA. CDR3 residues: CASSLGVRGPHTQYF. As DNA, the CDR3 is TGTGCCAGCAGCTTAGGTGTCAGGGGCCCACATACGCAGTATTTT.

As DNA, the CDR3 is TGTGCCTGGAGTGTGGGGACAGGGAACGGCTACACCTTC. Amino acid sequence: CAWSVGTGNGYTF. The J gene is TRBJ1-2, the V gene TRBV30; 9 nucleotides line up with TRBD1. V dropped 0 bases and J dropped 8; count of bases not matched to a gene: 4. The germline V gene encodes CDR1 GTSNPN and CDR2 SVGIG (reference sequence). This CDR3 region has 13 residues.

The rearrangement links TRBV18 to TRBJ1-3; D ambiguous. Trimming pared 8 bases from V and 2 bases from J, leaving 16 bases between. CDR3 size: 15 residues. Germline V gives CDR1 KGHSH, CDR2 LQKENI. DNA of the CDR3: TGTGCCAGCCTCCCCGGAGGGTGGCCTGGAAACACCATATATTTT. It is translated as CASLPGGWPGNTIYF.

This sequence joins TRBV11-2 and TRBJ1-2; possible D gene TRBD1, 6 bases. The CDR3 has 13 amino acids. Germline values: CDR1 SGHAT, CDR2 FQNNGV. Trimming took 3 bases from V and 4 from J, leaving 9 bases between them. The CDR3 sequence is CASSFIRGYGYTF. DNA for the CDR3: TGTGCCAGCAGCTTTATCAGGGGCTATGGCTACACCTTC.

The V call is TRBV7-3, the J call TRBJ2-2, with 7 bases that match TRBD2. There are 15 residues in the CDR3. J lost 6 bases, V lost 2 bases, and 6 bases had no gene match. CDR1 SGHTA and CDR2 FQGTGA come from the germline V gene. CDR3: CASSLGAGPSGELFF. The CDR3 bases are TGTGCCAGCAGCTTAGGAGCGGGGCCCTCCGGGGAGCTGTTTTTT. The entire variable domain, with the rest obtained from reference TRBV7-3 and TRBJ2-2, is as follows: GAGVSQTPSNKVTEKGKYVELRCDPISGHTALYWYRQSLGQGPEFLIYFQGTGAADDSGLPNDRFFAVRPEGSVSTLKIQRTERGDSAVYLCASSLGAGPSGELFFGEGSRLTVL.

The V and J genes are TRBV30 and TRBJ2-1; possible D gene TRBD2, 7 bases. V gave up 4 bases and J gave up 2 bases, with 18 bases separating them. The CDR3 runs 16 residues. Germline V CDR1 and CDR2: GTSNPN, SVGIG (reference sequence). The CDR3 DNA follows: TGTGCCTGGAAGGGGGAAACGGGGGGCCCCTACAATGAGCAGTTCTTC. It yields the protein CAWKGETGGPYNEQFF.

The J gene is TRBJ2-3, the V gene TRBV18; TRBD2 matches at 8 bases. Germline V gene lookup returns CDR1 KGHSH and CDR2 LQKENI. This CDR3 has 15 amino acids. Unmatched junction bases numbered 6, after V lost 2 bases and J lost 5 bases. CDR3 bases: TGTGCCAGCTCACCAAGACGGGGGGGCGGAGATACGCAGTATTTT. Its protein product is CASSPRRGGGDTQYF.